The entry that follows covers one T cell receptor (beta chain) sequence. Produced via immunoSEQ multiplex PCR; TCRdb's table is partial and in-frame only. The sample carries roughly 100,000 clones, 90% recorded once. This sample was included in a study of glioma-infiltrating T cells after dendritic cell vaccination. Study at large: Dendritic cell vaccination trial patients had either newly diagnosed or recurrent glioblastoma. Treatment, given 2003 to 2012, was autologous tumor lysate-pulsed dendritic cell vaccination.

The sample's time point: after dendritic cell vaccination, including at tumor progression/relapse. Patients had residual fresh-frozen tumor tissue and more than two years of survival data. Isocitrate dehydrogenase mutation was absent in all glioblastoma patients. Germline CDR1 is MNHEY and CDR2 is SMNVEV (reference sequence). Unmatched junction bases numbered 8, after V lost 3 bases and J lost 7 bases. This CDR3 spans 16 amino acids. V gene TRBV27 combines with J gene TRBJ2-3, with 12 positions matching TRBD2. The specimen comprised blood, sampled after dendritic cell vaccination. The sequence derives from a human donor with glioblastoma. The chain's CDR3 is CASSFQTSGSINTQYF. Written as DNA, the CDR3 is TGTGCCAGCAGTTTTCAGACTAGCGGGAGTATAAATACGCAGTATTTT.